A selection of T cell receptor beta chains follows, all from one sample in a study of T cells in Graves' hyperthyroidism and ophthalmopathy. Each CDR3 protein is one row after TCRdb ran MiXCR on the multiplex PCR reads. The sample lists roughly 300,000 distinct CDR3 sequences; 25% were seen once. The sample consisted of blood. The receptors were sampled from a man aged 40-55 years with Graves' hyperthyroidism that later progressed to Graves' ophthalmopathy. Each CDR3 is given with its conserved first and last residue. Each record gives: clone size, D gene, J gene, V gene, CDR3 DNA, CDR3 protein. A D gene is named only where the DNA matches it firmly. Not all rows give a size; the values are once, few, many and, for expanded clones, a class.

>many|.|TRBJ1-5|TRBV25-1
TGTGCCAGCAGTGATGCCACATCCGGCCATCAGCCCCAGCATTTT
CASSDATSGHQPQHF
>many|.|TRBJ1-5|TRBV5-5
TGTGCCAGCAGCTTGGTGGGGCAGGGAAAGGATCAGCCCCAGCATTTT
CASSLVGQGKDQPQHF
>.|.|TRBJ2-7|TRBV15
TGTGCCACCAGCATGGGCAACGAAGTGGAGCAGTACTTC
CATSMGNEVEQYF
>many|TRBD1|TRBJ2-5|TRBV11-1
TGTGCCAGCAGCGCCGAACAGGGGGCGCGGGAGACCCAGTACTTC
CASSAEQGARETQYF
>.|.|TRBJ1-1|TRBV28
TGTGCCAGCAGTCACCCTCGGGAGCTTATATTGAACACTGAAGCTTTCTTT
CASSHPRELILNTEAFF
>.|.|TRBJ1-1|TRBV3-1
TGTGCCAGCAGCCCAAGTTCGGGACACCACACTGAAGCTTTCTTT
CASSPSSGHHTEAFF
>many|TRBD1|TRBJ2-7|TRBV7-6
TGTGCCAGCAGCTTGACAGGGGGTATCTACGAGCAGTACTTC
CASSLTGGIYEQYF
>many|TRBD1|TRBJ2-2|TRBV7-3
TGTGCCAGCAGCTTGGGACAGGGAACCGGGGAGCTGTTTTTT
CASSLGQGTGELFF
>many|TRBD1|TRBJ1-5|TRBV2
TGTGCCAGCGGGGACAGGGATAGCAATCAGCCCCAGCATTTT
CASGDRDSNQPQHF
>many|.|TRBJ2-5|TRBV7-9
TGTGCCAGCAGCCCGAATTCTGGGGGGGAGACCCAGTACTTC
CASSPNSGGETQYF
>.|TRBD1|TRBJ1-1|TRBV20-1
TGCAGTGCTAGCCAGGGGGGTGTCACTGAAGCTTTCTTT
CSASQGGVTEAFF
>.|.|TRBJ1-3|TRBV11-3
TGTGCCAGCAGCTTCCCTTCCGGGTTCTCTGGAAACACCATATATTTT
CASSFPSGFSGNTIYF
>.|TRBD1|TRBJ2-5|TRBV15
TGTGCCACCAGCATCAGACAGGGGGAGTACGAGACCCAGTACTTC
CATSIRQGEYETQYF
>.|TRBD2|TRBJ2-7|TRBV3-1
TGTGCCAGCAGCCGTCCGGGACTACGGGCCGAGCAGTACTTC
CASSRPGLRAEQYF
>.|.|TRBJ2-5|TRBV20-1
TGCAGTGCTACTAGGGGTGTTGTCGAGACCCAGTACTTC
CSATRGVVETQYF
>many|.|TRBJ2-2|TRBV27
TGTGCCAGCCTTACTAGCACGGGCGGGGAGCTGTTTTTT
CASLTSTGGELFF
>many|TRBD1|TRBJ2-5|TRBV6-2/TRBV6-3
TGTGCCAGCAGTTACTGGTTAGGACAGGAGAACCAAGAGACCCAGTACTTC
CASSYWLGQENQETQYF
>many|.|TRBJ1-1|TRBV5-1
TGCGCCAGCAGCTTGGAGAGGGCGGGCACTGAAGCTTTCTTT
CASSLERAGTEAFF